A selection of T cell receptor beta chains follows, all from one sample in a study of T-cell memory formation after mild COVID-19. One entry per CDR3 protein results from TCRdb running MiXCR on the 5' RACE reads. The sample lists a few hundred thousand distinct CDR3 sequences, around 16% occurring once. The sample taken for sequencing was PBMCs or a T cell subset sorted from them (not recorded which). These receptors all come from a man between 18 and 29 years old who had mild COVID-19 (a few samples of this study predate the infection). Cell type and time point are not known. CDR3s include the opening cysteine and the closing phenylalanine or tryptophan. The D gene is left open where the match is weak. A clone size is listed for some rows: how often the clone was seen (once, few, many), or a class if it is expanded.

size	J	D	V	CDR3	DNA
few	TRBJ1-2	TRBD1	TRBV7-9	CASSLVLGQALFINYGYTF	TGTGCCAGCAGCTTAGTGTTGGGACAGGCCCTCTTTATTAACTATGGCTACACCTTC
NA	TRBJ2-7	TRBD1	TRBV7-3	CASSFLGQGDEQYF	TGTGCCAGCAGCTTCCTGGGACAGGGGGACGAGCAGTACTTC
NA	TRBJ1-5	NA	TRBV7-9	CATSVDNQPQHF	TGTGCCACCTCGGTCGACAATCAGCCCCAGCATTTT
NA	TRBJ2-1	TRBD2	TRBV5-1	CASSTVAGGQVNEQFF	TGCGCCAGCAGCACGGTAGCGGGGGGGCAGGTCAATGAGCAGTTCTTC
few	TRBJ1-1	NA	TRBV7-3	CASSHDRWTEAFF	TGTGCCAGCAGCCACGACAGATGGACTGAAGCTTTCTTT
few	TRBJ2-3	NA	TRBV20-1	CSARETGDTQYF	TGCAGTGCTAGAGAGACGGGTGATACGCAGTATTTT
NA	TRBJ1-5	NA	TRBV2	CASSGQGLSNQPQHF	TGTGCCAGCAGTGGCCAGGGCCTTAGCAATCAGCCCCAGCATTTT
NA	TRBJ1-3	NA	TRBV7-2	CASSLDGPGSGNTIYF	TGTGCCAGCAGCTTAGATGGGCCAGGGTCGGGAAACACCATATATTTT
NA	TRBJ1-5	NA	TRBV4-2	CASSQQVEVDQPQHF	TGTGCCAGCAGCCAGCAGGTGGAGGTCGATCAGCCCCAGCATTTT
NA	TRBJ1-1	NA	TRBV7-2	CASSLLLTEAFF	TGTGCCAGCAGCTTACTCCTCACTGAAGCTTTCTTT